The 6 T cell receptor beta chains below all came from one sample that was sequenced in a study of shared clonotypes between healthy human individuals. Sequencing used immunoSEQ multiplex PCR; TCRdb keeps in-frame clones, though not all of them. This table holds a few million clones, just under 95% found once. Naivety among CD8 cells was defined by CD45RO negativity and positive CCR7 selection, thereby excluding terminally differentiated effector memory CD45RA+ cells. The sample was naive CD8+ T cells from PBMCs. Source of these receptors: a man aged 18 to 35 in good health. Some clones in this sample may be carry-over from other donors' samples.

The chain carries TRBV7-9 and TRBJ2-1, with 13 bases identical to TRBD2. J gave up 4 bases and V 6 bases, and 9 bases lay outside the gene matches. CDR3 length: 17 amino acids. Germline V gene data show CDR1 as SEHNR and CDR2 as FQNEAQ (reference sequence). DNA of the CDR3: TGTGCCAGCAGTCATGGGACTAGCGGGGTCCCTTACAATGAGCAGTTCTTC. Its protein product is CASSHGTSGVPYNEQFF. Filled out from reference TRBV7-9 and TRBJ2-1, the complete variable domain reads DTGVSQNPRHKITKRGQNVTFRCDPISEHNRLYWYRQTLGQGPEFLTYFQNEAQLEKSRLLSDRFSAERPKGSFSTLEIQRTEQGDSAMYLCASSHGTSGVPYNEQFFGPGTRLTVL.

The chain joins TRBV27 to TRBJ2-7; 9 bases line up with TRBD1. J was trimmed by 2 bases and V by 5 bases; bases with no gene match: 7. The germline V gene has CDR1 MNHEY and CDR2 SMNVEV (reference sequence). This CDR3 is 15 amino acids long. The DNA for the CDR3 is TGTGCCAGCAGTCCCAGGACAGGGGCCGCCTACGAGCAGTACTTC. As protein: CASSPRTGAAYEQYF.

V and J are TRBV7-6 and TRBJ1-3; D remains unclear. The length of the CDR3 is 15 residues. V shed 5 bases and J shed 4 bases, with 15 bases lying between them. Per germline, CDR1 SGHVS and CDR2 FNYEAQ. DNA of the CDR3: TGTGCCAGCAGCCAAGGCAGGTCGGCCGGAAACACCATATATTTT. Its translation: CASSQGRSAGNTIYF. Full variable domain (remainder filled in from reference TRBV7-6 and TRBJ1-3): GAGVSQSPRYKVTKRGQDVALRCDPISGHVSLYWYRQALGQGPEFLTYFNYEAQQDKSGLPNDRFSAERPEGSISTLTIQRTEQRDSAMYRCASSQGRSAGNTIYFGEGSWLTVV.

This clone was detected only a few times. Within the sample, other DNA sequences also encode this same CDR3. This chain joins TRBV27 and TRBJ1-1; D gene ambiguous. Germline V lookup: CDR1 MNHEY, CDR2 SMNVEV (reference sequence). The CDR3 sequence is 11 residues long. Trimming removed 4 bases from V and 4 bases from J, with 4 bases in between. This CDR3 is CASSWGTEAFF. Here the CDR3 DNA reads TGTGCCAGCAGTTGGGGCACTGAAGCTTTCTTT.

V is TRBV27 and J is TRBJ2-1; D gene ambiguous. The CDR3 covers 11 residues. Trimming stripped 2 bases from V and 14 bases from J, with 10 bases between. CDR1 is MNHEY and CDR2 is SMNVEV in the germline V gene (reference sequence). The CDR3 bases are TGTGCCAGCAGTTTAGGCAGAGAAAAGTTCTTC. This codes for CASSLGREKFF.

The chain combines TRBV5-4 with TRBJ2-7; D may be TRBD2 (5 bases). Trimming stripped 4 bases from V and 3 bases from J, with 17 bases between. Germline values: CDR1 SGHNT, CDR2 YYREEE (reference sequence). This CDR3 has 15 amino acids. The CDR3 region is CASSPGTSAYYEQYF. In nucleotides, the CDR3 is TGTGCCAGCAGCCCGGGAACCAGCGCTTACTACGAGCAGTACTTC.